The clone carrying this T cell receptor beta chain was seen only a few times. One end of the junction fails to match germline, which may point to a read error. This sample is drawn from a study of T cells in Graves' hyperthyroidism and ophthalmopathy. The CDR3 runs to 14 residues. Germline loops: CDR1 MDHEN, CDR2 SYDVKM. Authors of the study amplified TCR beta CDR3 regions from RNA transcripts. In the first-round RT-PCR of the TCR CDR3, the HTBI primer set was used. TCRdb reprocessed the multiplex PCR reads via MiXCR and lists one record per CDR3 protein. The sample carries about 400,000 distinct CDR3 sequences, 14% to 15% recorded once.

The clonotype was recovered from a woman in her 30s with Graves' hyperthyroidism. Sequenced: blood. This chain joins TRBV28 and TRBJ2-5; 8 bases match TRBD1. The CDR3 DNA is TGTGCCGGCAGTCCCAGGACAGGGCAAGAGACCCAGTACTTC. Translating it yields CAGSPRTGQETQYF.